This TCR beta chain was identified during a study of blood T cell repertoires in COVID-19. Study summary: Collection of acute and convalescent COVID-19 samples took place in the United States, Italy and Spain. Sample material is recorded as cDNA or gDNA derived from T cells, B-cell-depleted T cells, or PBMCs.

Germline CDR1 is MGHDK and CDR2 is SYGVNS. V was pared by 6 bases and J by 3 bases, with 8 bases between. This CDR3 has 13 amino acids. In the source study's methods: The authors estimated nucleated cell counts from reference gene primer amplification. Some clones are missing from TCRdb's copy, which holds only in-frame ones; the method was immunoSEQ multiplex PCR. That table is the source of V, J and clone size, and D and trimming were worked out from the DNA. The data show approximately 180,000 clones, with 85% to 90% seen just once and 5.5% to 7% held by the top ten. The chain employs TRBV25-1 and TRBJ1-4, with unresolved D. Sequences were obtained from peripheral blood. This clonotype originated in a man aged 35-49 years with active or convalescent COVID-19. The CDR3, as DNA: TGTGCCAGCAGGACCGGGGCTAATGAAAAACTGTTTTTT. It translates to CASRTGANEKLFF.